A selection of T cell receptor beta chains follows, all from one sample in a study of cytomegalovirus exposure and HLA in healthy donors. The assay was immunoSEQ multiplex PCR, and TCRdb's table has in-frame clones only and misses some. Of 100,000 to 120,000 clones in the sample, more than 9.5% were seen once. Sequencing was performed on PBMCs. These receptors came from a man aged 40-55 years in good health and CMV-seropositive. CDR3s include the opening cysteine and the closing phenylalanine or tryptophan. The D gene is left open where the match is weak. A clone size is listed for some rows: how often the clone was seen (once, few, many), or a class if it is expanded.

size	J	D	V	DNA	CDR3
few	TRBJ1-4	-	TRBV15	TGTGCCACCAGCGCGAGATTTAATGAAAAACTGTTTTTT	CATSARFNEKLFF
few	TRBJ1-1	-	TRBV21-1	TGTGCCAGCAGCACCCAGGGCGGGAACACTGAAGCTTTCTTT	CASSTQGGNTEAFF
-	TRBJ2-7	TRBD2	TRBV28	TGTGCCAGCAGTCTTAGCGGGGCTGCCTCCTACGAGCAGTACTTC	CASSLSGAASYEQYF
few	TRBJ2-3	TRBD2	TRBV19	TGTGCCAGTAGTATCGCGGCGGGAGGGGATACGCAGTATTTT	CASSIAAGGDTQYF
few	TRBJ1-4	-	TRBV6-1	TGTGCCAGCACCAGGCATGGTAATGAAAAACTGTTTTTT	CASTRHGNEKLFF
-	TRBJ2-1	-	TRBV29-1	TGCAGCGGGCGAAAGGAGGTCAATCACAATGAGCAGTTCTTC	CSGRKEVNHNEQFF
-	TRBJ2-7	TRBD2	TRBV5-1	TGCGCCAGCAGCTCCCTGACTAGCGGGAGTTACGAGCAGTACTTC	CASSSLTSGSYEQYF
few	TRBJ2-7	TRBD1	TRBV5-4	TGTGCCAGCAGCAGAGGGACAGGGATCTACGAGCAGTACTTC	CASSRGTGIYEQYF
few	TRBJ2-5	-	TRBV7-9	TGTGCCAGCAGCCTTCAGGGCTCCGCCCAGTACTTC	CASSLQGSAQYF
-	TRBJ2-2	TRBD1	TRBV10-1	TGCGCCAGCAGTGACTGGGGACAGGGGGCTGACGGGGAGCTGTTTTTT	CASSDWGQGADGELFF
-	TRBJ2-2	-	TRBV18	TGTGCCAGCTCACCTCCGGGATACACCGGGGAGCTGTTTTTT	CASSPPGYTGELFF
-	TRBJ1-1	-	TRBV9	TGTGCCAGCAGCGTAGATCCCCGCAGGGGCACTGAAGCTTTCTTT	CASSVDPRRGTEAFF
-	TRBJ1-2	-	TRBV7-8	TGTGCCAGCAGCTTAGTTAGGGGAGGAGACGGCTACACCTTC	CASSLVRGGDGYTF
-	TRBJ1-3	-	TRBV28	TGTGCCAGCAGTGACCCTGGGAGGGGATCTTCTGGAAACACCATATATTTT	CASSDPGRGSSGNTIYF
few	TRBJ2-7	TRBD1	TRBV18	TGTGCCAGCTCACCACGGGACAGCTCCTCCAGCGAGCAGTACTTC	CASSPRDSSSSEQYF
once	TRBJ2-1	-	TRBV7-2	TGTGCCAGCAGCTTAGAAGGTGCGAGGTACAATGAGCAGTTCTTC	CASSLEGARYNEQFF
few	TRBJ1-5	TRBD1	TRBV28	TGTGCCAGCAGTCCCGGACAGGGCAATCAGCCCCAGCATTTT	CASSPGQGNQPQHF
-	TRBJ1-5	-	TRBV7-9	TGTGCCAGCAGCTTAGGAGGGTCGTGGCAGCCCCAGCATTTT	CASSLGGSWQPQHF
-	TRBJ1-1	TRBD1	TRBV19	TGTGCCAGTAGTATATTCGGACAGGGGAGCACTGAAGCTTTCTTT	CASSIFGQGSTEAFF
-	TRBJ2-7	TRBD2	TRBV28	TGTGCCAGCAGTTTAAGTAGCGGGAGAAGCGAGCAGTACTTC	CASSLSSGRSEQYF
few	TRBJ2-5	-	TRBV19	TGTGCCAGTAGTCAGACTAGGGTAGGCCAAGAGACCCAGTACTTC	CASSQTRVGQETQYF
-	TRBJ2-1	-	TRBV4-1	TGCGCCAGCAGCCAAGGGTGGGTGGGCCTATCCTCCTACAATGAGCAGTTCTTC	CASSQGWVGLSSYNEQFF
few	TRBJ1-1	-	TRBV6-5	TGTGCCAGCAGCCCCTCGCCGAGCGACACTGAAGCTTTCTTT	CASSPSPSDTEAFF
few	TRBJ1-1	-	TRBV7-9	TGTGCCAGCAGCTTTATTTCGAACACTGAAGCTTTCTTT	CASSFISNTEAFF
few	TRBJ2-5	-	TRBV5-1	TGCGCCAGCAGCTTGGGGCAGGGGAACCAAGAGACCCAGTACTTC	CASSLGQGNQETQYF
-	TRBJ2-7	-	TRBV7-9	TGTGCCAGCAGCTTGTCGGGATTCTCCTACGAGCAGTACTTC	CASSLSGFSYEQYF
-	TRBJ2-3	TRBD2	TRBV5-1	TGCGCCAGCGTAGCGGGAGGGCCCCCAGATACGCAGTATTTT	CASVAGGPPDTQYF
few	TRBJ2-7	-	TRBV5-1	TGCGCCAGCAGCTTGGACAGCTTGCCCTACGAGCAGTACTTC	CASSLDSLPYEQYF
few	TRBJ2-7	-	TRBV7-9	TGTGCCAGCAGCTTGGGGGGCGGGGGCTACGAGCAGTACTTC	CASSLGGGGYEQYF
few	TRBJ1-1	-	TRBV4-3	TGCGCCAGCAGCCAACAGGGGCAAACTGAAGCTTTCTTT	CASSQQGQTEAFF
-	TRBJ2-7	-	TRBV11-2	TGTGCCAGCAGCTTGAAATTTGGCAGGGGACCCGCCTACGAGCAGTACTTC	CASSLKFGRGPAYEQYF
few	TRBJ1-1	TRBD1	TRBV5-1	TGCGCCAGCAGCTTGACTCGGACAGGGATGAACACTGAAGCTTTCTTT	CASSLTRTGMNTEAFF
-	TRBJ2-5	TRBD2	TRBV19	TGTGCCTCCAGGGCCCTGGCGGGAGGGCAAGAGACCCAGTACTTC	CASRALAGGQETQYF
-	TRBJ2-7	TRBD2	TRBV19	TGTGCCAGTAGTATTGGACTAGCGGGAATCTACGAGCAGTACTTC	CASSIGLAGIYEQYF
few	TRBJ1-2	-	TRBV29-1	TGCAGCGTTGAGCGGAGCTATGGCTACACCTTC	CSVERSYGYTF
-	TRBJ2-2	-	TRBV5-1	TGCGCCAGCAGCTTGAGCGGAAACACCGGGGAGCTGTTTTTT	CASSLSGNTGELFF
-	TRBJ2-1	TRBD2	TRBV2	TGTGCCAGCAGTGAATATCTTAGCGGGGCCACCTACAATGAGCAGTTCTTC	CASSEYLSGATYNEQFF
few	TRBJ2-7	-	TRBV30	TGTGCCTGGAGTGGGCTGTTGGACGAGCAGTACTTC	CAWSGLLDEQYF
few	TRBJ2-1	TRBD2	TRBV7-8	TGTGCCAGCAGACTGCGGGGGAATGAGCAGTTCTTC	CASRLRGNEQFF
-	TRBJ2-7	TRBD2	TRBV9	TGTGCCAGCAGCTACCGCTCCGGGAGGGCTGACGAGCAGTACTTC	CASSYRSGRADEQYF
-	TRBJ2-7	-	TRBV20-1	TGCAGTGCCCTCCTCTACGAGCAGTACTTC	CSALLYEQYF
few	TRBJ2-3	TRBD1	TRBV11-2	TGTGCCAGCAGCCAGGACAGGGTCACAGATACGCAGTATTTT	CASSQDRVTDTQYF
-	TRBJ2-5	-	TRBV20-1	TGCAGTGCTAGCCCACAAGAGACCCAGTACTTC	CSASPQETQYF
few	TRBJ1-5	-	TRBV28	TGTGCCAGCAGTTCCAGGACAGCATTATCGCATTTT	CASSSRTALSHF
few	TRBJ1-2	-	TRBV7-9	TGTGCCAGCAGCTTTACAGGGCACGGCTACACCTTC	CASSFTGHGYTF
few	TRBJ2-5	-	TRBV27	TGTGCCAGCAGTTTGTTGCGGGGAGAGACCCAGTACTTC	CASSLLRGETQYF
-	TRBJ2-7	TRBD2	TRBV9	TGTGCCAGCAGCCCCGGGGGGTACGAGCAGTACTTC	CASSPGGYEQYF
-	TRBJ2-6	-	TRBV11-3	TGTGCCAGCAGCCATGGGGCGGGAGGGGCCAACGTCCTGACTTTC	CASSHGAGGANVLTF
few	TRBJ1-5	-	TRBV27	TGTGCCAGCAGTTTAAAAAGGAGCAGTCAGCCCCAGCATTTT	CASSLKRSSQPQHF
few	TRBJ2-1	TRBD2	TRBV2	TGTGCCAGCAGTCAACTAGCGGGAGGTTACAATGAGCAGTTCTTC	CASSQLAGGYNEQFF
-	TRBJ1-3	-	TRBV6-1	TGTGCCAGCAGTGAACAGGGGTCCCCCCGGGACACCATATATTTT	CASSEQGSPRDTIYF
-	TRBJ1-5	-	TRBV5-1	TGCGCCAGCAGCTTGGAACCACAGGTTCAGCCCCAGCATTTT	CASSLEPQVQPQHF
-	TRBJ2-7	-	TRBV21-1	TGTGCCAGCAGCAAGGATGGCGGGCCCCCCTACGAGCAGTACTTC	CASSKDGGPPYEQYF
-	TRBJ2-1	-	TRBV27	TGTGCCAGCAGTTTTTCGGTATACAATGAGCAGTTCTTC	CASSFSVYNEQFF
few	TRBJ1-4	-	TRBV27	TGTGCCAGCAAAGTCGGCCTAGGCAATGAAAAACTGTTTTTT	CASKVGLGNEKLFF